This T cell receptor (beta chain) came from a study of T cells in Graves' hyperthyroidism and ophthalmopathy. Study details: Peripheral blood was drawn at first diagnosis, prior to all treatment.

This CDR3 has 14 residues. Germline V CDR1 and CDR2: SNHLY, FYNNEI. Trimming stripped 7 bases from V and 7 bases from J, with 19 bases between. Many counts were recorded for this clonotype. What it binds is unknown. Study-level points and caveats: The model predicted ophthalmopathy a median approximately seven months before onset. Most thyroid-expanded clonotypes above 0.001 were also found in blood.

RNA transcripts served as the template for amplifying TCR beta CDR3 regions. The TCR CDR3 was amplified in a first-round RT-PCR using the HTBI primer set. TCRdb analysed the multiplex PCR reads with MiXCR anew, one entry per CDR3 protein. Of approximately 400,000 distinct CDR3 sequences listed, less than 15% are singletons. PBMCs were sourced from less than 12 ml fresh peripheral blood. This TCR came from a man aged 25-45 years with Graves' hyperthyroidism that later progressed to Graves' ophthalmopathy. J is TRBJ2-5 and V is TRBV2; perhaps TRBD2 as D (6 bases). The source material was blood. The CDR3 loop reads CASMELARRGTQYF. As DNA, the CDR3 is TGTGCCAGCATGGAACTAGCCCGCCGAGGGACCCAGTACTTC.